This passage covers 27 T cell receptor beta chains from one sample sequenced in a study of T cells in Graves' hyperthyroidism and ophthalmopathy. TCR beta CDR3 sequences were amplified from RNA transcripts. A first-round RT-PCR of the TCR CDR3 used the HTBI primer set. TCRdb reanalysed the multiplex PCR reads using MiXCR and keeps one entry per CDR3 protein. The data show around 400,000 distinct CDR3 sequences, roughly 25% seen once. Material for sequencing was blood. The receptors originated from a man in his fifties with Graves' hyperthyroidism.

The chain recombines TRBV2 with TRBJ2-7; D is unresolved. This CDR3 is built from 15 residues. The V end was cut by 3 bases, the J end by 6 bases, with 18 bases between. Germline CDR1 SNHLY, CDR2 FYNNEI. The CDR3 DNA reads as TGTGCCAGCAGTGATCGAGGCCGAACCCCCCTCGAGCAGTACTTC. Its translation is CASSDRGRTPLEQYF.

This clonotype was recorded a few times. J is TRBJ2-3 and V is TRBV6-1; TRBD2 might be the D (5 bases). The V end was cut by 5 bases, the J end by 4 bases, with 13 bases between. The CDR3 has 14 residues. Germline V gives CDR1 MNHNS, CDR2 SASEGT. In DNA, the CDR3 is TGTGCCAGCAGTCCGGACTCTCCCCCAGATACGCAGTATTTT. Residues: CASSPDSPPDTQYF.

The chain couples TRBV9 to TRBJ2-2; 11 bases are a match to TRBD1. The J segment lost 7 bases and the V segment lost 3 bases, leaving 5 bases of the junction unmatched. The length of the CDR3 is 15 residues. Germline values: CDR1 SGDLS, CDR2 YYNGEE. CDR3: CASSARTGGSGELFF. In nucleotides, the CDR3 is TGTGCCAGCAGCGCCCGGACAGGGGGCAGCGGGGAGCTGTTTTTT.

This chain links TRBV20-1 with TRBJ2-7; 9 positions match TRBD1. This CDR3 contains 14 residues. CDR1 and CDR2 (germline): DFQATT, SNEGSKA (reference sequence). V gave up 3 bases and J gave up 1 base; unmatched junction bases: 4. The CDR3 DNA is TGCAGTGCTAGTAAACAGGGGGCGTCCTACGAGCAGTACTTC. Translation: CSASKQGASYEQYF.

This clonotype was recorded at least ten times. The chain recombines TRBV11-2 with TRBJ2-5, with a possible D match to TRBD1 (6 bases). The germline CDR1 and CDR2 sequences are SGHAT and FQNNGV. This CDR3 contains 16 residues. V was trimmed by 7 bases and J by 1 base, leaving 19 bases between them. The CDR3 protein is CASIPLTGGFQETQYF. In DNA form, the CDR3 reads TGTGCCAGCATCCCCCTGACTGGGGGCTTCCAAGAGACCCAGTACTTC.

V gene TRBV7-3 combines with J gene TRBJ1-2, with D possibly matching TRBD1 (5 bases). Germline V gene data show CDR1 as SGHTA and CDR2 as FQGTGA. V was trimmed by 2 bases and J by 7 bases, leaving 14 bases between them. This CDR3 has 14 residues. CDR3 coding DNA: TGTGCCAGCAGCTTAGGTCGGGGGTCGGGTGGCTACACCTTC. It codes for CASSLGRGSGGYTF.

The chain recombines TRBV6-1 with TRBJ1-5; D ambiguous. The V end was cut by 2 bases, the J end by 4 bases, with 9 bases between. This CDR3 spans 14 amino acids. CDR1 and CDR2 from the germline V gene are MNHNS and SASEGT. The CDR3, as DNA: TGTGCCAGCAGTGAAAGCAGGAATAATCAGCCCCAGCATTTT. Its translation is CASSESRNNQPQHF.

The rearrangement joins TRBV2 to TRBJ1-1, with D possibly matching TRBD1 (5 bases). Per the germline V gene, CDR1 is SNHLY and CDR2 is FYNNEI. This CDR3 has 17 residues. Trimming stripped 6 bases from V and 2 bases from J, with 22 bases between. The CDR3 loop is CASSASDTKVINTEAFF. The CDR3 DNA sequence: TGTGCCAGCAGCGCCTCGGACACGAAAGTTATAAACACTGAAGCTTTCTTT. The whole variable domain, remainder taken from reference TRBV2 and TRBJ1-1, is EPEVTQTPSHQVTQMGQEVILRCVPISNHLYFYWYRQILGQKVEFLVSFYNNEISEKSEIFDDQFSVERPDGSNFTLKIRSTKLEDSAMYFCASSASDTKVINTEAFFGQGTRLTVV.

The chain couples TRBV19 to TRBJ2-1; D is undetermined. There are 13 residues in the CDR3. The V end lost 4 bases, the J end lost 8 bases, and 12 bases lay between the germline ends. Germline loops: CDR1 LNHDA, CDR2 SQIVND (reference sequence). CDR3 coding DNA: TGTGCCAGTAGTACCGGACCGCCCTATGAGCAGTTCTTC. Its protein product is CASSTGPPYEQFF.

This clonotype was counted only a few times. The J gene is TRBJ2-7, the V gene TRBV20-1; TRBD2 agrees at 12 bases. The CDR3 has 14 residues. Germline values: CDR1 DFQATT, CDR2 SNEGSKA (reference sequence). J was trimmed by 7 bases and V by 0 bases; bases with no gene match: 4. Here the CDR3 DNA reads TGCAGTGCTAGAGATACTAGCGGGAGGAATGAGCAGTACTTC. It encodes CSARDTSGRNEQYF.

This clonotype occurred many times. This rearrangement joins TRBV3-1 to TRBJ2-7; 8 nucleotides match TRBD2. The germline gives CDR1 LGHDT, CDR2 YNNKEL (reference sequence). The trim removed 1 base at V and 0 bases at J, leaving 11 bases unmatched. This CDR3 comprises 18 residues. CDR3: CASSQGLRREVSSYEQYF. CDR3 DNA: TGTGCCAGCAGCCAAGGCCTCAGGCGGGAGGTTTCCTCCTACGAGCAGTACTTC.

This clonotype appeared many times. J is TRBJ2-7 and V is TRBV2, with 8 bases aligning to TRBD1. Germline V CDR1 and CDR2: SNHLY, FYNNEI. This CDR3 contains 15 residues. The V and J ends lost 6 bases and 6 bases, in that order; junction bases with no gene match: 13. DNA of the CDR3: TGTGCCAGCAGACGAGAGCAGGGGGCGTCAAGCGAGCAGTACTTC. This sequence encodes CASRREQGASSEQYF.

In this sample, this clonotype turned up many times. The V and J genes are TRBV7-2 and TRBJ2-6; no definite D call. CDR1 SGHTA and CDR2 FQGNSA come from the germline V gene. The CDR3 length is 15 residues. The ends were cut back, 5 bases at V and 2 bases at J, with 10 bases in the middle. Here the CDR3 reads CASSGSRTGANVLTF. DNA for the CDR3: TGTGCCAGCAGCGGCTCACGGACTGGGGCCAACGTCCTGACTTTC.

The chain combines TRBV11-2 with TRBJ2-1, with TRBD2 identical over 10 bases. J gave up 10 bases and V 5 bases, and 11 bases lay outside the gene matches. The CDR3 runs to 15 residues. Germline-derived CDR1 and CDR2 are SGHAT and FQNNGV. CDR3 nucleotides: TGTGCCAGCAGCGATTCCTCTAGCGGGAGTTGGGAGCAGTTCTTC. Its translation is CASSDSSSGSWEQFF.

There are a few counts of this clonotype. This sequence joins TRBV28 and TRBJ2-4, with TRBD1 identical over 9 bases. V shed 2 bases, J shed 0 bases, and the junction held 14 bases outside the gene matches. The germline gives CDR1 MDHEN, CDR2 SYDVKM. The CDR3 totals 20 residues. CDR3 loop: CASSLRGVGTGMLAKNIQYF. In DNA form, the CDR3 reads TGTGCCAGCAGTTTACGAGGAGTGGGGACAGGGATGCTAGCCAAAAACATTCAGTACTTC.

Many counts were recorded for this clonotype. The CDR3 reads CASSSRPGETQYF. Here the CDR3 DNA reads TGTGCCAGCAGCTCCCGACCTGGAGAGACCCAGTACTTC. The chain uses TRBV7-3 and TRBJ2-5; D not certain. CDR1 and CDR2 (germline): SGHTA, FQGTGA. The CDR3 is 13 amino acids. Trimming shortened V by 4 bases and J by 4 bases, and 10 bases separated the two germline ends.

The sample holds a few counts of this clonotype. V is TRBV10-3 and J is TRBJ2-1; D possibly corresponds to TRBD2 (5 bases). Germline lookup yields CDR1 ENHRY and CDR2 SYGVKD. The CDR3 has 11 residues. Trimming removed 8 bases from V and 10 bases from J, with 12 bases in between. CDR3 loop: CAIGRTGEQFF. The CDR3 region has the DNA TGTGCCATCGGTAGGACTGGAGAGCAGTTCTTC.

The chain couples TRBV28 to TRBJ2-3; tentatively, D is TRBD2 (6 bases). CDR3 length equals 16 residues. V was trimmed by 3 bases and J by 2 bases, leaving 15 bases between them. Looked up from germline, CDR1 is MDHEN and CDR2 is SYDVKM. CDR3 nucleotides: TGTGCCAGCAGTTTCCGAGGGAGGAGTTTCACAGATACGCAGTATTTT. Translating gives CASSFRGRSFTDTQYF.

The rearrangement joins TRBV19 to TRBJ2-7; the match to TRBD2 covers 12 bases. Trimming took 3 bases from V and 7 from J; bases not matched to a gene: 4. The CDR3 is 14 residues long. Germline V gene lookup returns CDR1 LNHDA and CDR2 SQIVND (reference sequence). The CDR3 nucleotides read TGTGCCAGTAGTATCTCTAGCGGGAGGGTTGAGCAGTACTTC. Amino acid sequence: CASSISSGRVEQYF.

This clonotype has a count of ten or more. CDR3 amino acids: CASSPSGFDEQYF. The CDR3, as DNA: TGTGCCAGCAGCCCTAGCGGGTTCGACGAGCAGTACTTC. The chain carries TRBV11-3 and TRBJ2-7; 8 bases align to TRBD2. With V trimmed by 5 bases and J by 5 bases, 5 bases remained unmatched. The CDR3 is 13 residues long. Germline values: CDR1 SGHNT, CDR2 YENEEA. Complete variable domain (other parts from reference TRBV11-3 and TRBJ2-7): EAGVVQSPRYKIIEKKQPVAFWCNPISGHNTLYWYLQNLGQGPELLIRYENEEAVDDSQLPKDRFSAERLKGVDSTLKIQPAELGDSAVYLCASSPSGFDEQYFGPGTRLTVT.

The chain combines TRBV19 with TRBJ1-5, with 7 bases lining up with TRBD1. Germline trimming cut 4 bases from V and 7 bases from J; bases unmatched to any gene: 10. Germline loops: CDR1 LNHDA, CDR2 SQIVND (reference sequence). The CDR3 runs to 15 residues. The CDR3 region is CASSRDRVGGQPQHF. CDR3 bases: TGTGCCAGTAGTAGAGACAGGGTTGGAGGGCAGCCCCAGCATTTT. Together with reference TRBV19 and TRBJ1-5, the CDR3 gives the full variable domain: DGGITQSPKYLFRKEGQNVTLSCEQNLNHDAMYWYRQDPGQGLRLIYYSQIVNDFQKGDIAEGYSVSREKKESFPLTVTSAQKNPTAFYLCASSRDRVGGQPQHFGDGTRLSIL.

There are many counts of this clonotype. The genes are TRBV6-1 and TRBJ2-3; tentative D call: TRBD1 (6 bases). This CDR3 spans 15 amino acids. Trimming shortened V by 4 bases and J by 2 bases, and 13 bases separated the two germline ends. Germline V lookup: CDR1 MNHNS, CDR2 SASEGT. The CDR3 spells CASSALQGVTDTQYF. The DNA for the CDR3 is TGTGCCAGCAGTGCGTTACAGGGTGTCACAGATACGCAGTATTTT.

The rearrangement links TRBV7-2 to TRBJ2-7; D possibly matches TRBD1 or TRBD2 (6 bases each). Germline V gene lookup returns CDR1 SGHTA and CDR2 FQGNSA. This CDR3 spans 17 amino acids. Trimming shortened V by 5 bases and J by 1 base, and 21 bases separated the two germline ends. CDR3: CASSPEGGSGYSYEQYF. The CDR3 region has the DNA TGTGCCAGCAGCCCCGAGGGGGGTAGCGGATATTCCTACGAGCAGTACTTC.

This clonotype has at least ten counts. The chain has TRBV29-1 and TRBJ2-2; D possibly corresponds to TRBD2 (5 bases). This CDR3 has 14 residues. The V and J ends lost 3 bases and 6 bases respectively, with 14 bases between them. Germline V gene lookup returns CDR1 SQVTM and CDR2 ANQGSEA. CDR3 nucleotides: TGCAGCGTTGAGTGGTCGTTCGGGGCCGGGGAGCTGTTTTTT. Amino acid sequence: CSVEWSFGAGELFF.

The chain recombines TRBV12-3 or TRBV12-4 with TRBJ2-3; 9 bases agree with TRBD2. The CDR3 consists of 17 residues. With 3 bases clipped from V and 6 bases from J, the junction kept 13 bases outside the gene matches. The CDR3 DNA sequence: TGTGCCAGCAGTTTGGGGTCTAGCGGGATACCCACCGATACGCAGTATTTT. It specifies CASSLGSSGIPTDTQYF.

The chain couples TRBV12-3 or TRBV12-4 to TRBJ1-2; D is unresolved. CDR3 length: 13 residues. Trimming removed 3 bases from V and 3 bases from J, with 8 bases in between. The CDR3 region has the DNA TGTGCCAGCAGTTTGGAGAGCTACTATGGCTACACCTTC. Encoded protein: CASSLESYYGYTF.

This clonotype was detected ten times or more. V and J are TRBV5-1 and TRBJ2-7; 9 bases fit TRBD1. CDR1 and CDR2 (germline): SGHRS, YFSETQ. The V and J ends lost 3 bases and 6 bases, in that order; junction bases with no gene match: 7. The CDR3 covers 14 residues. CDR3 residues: CASSSTGGLSEQYF. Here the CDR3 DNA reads TGCGCCAGCAGCTCGACAGGGGGACTATCCGAGCAGTACTTC.